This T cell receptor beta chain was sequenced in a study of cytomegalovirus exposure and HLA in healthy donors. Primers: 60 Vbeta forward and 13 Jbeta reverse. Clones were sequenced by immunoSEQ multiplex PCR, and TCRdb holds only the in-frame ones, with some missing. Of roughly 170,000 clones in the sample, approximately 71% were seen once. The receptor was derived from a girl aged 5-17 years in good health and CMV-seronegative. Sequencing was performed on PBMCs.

CDR3 DNA sequence: TGCGCCAGCAGCTTGGTGGGGGGGGCCTTCACAGATACGCAGTATTTT. This gives the protein CASSLVGGAFTDTQYF. The genes are TRBV5-1 and TRBJ2-3; weak D call: TRBD2 (7 bases). Trimming removed 0 bases from V and 2 bases from J, with 13 bases in between. Germline V lookup: CDR1 SGHRS, CDR2 YFSETQ. The length of the CDR3 is 16 residues.